This TCR beta chain was sequenced during a study of CD8+ T cells in alopecia areata. Study in general: Severity was scored as percentage of affected scalp area in treated patients.

General study results and limits: Expanded CD8+ clones among the top 100, and scalp clonality, were significantly decreased by tofacitinib. Sequencing of scalp samples also captures resident alphabeta T cells of normal skin. Lesional tissue from the scalp (especially in alopecia totalis/universalis) showed higher clonality than normal scalp.

cDNA reverse transcribed from extracted RNA served as the sequencing template. Some clones are missing from TCRdb's copy, which holds only in-frame ones; the method was immunoSEQ multiplex PCR. The data show some 120,000 clones, with over 55% seen just once and around 5.7% held by the top ten. Per the germline V gene, CDR1 is SEHNR and CDR2 is FQNEAQ (reference sequence). The CDR3 sequence is 13 residues long. V lost 7 bases and J 3 bases, leaving 12 bases between the germline ends. In the case of this clone: What it binds is unknown.

Treatment meaning: oral pan-JAK inhibitor, 5-10 mg twice daily. The sample consisted of CD4+ T cells sorted from blood, taken at week 4, from a patient treated with tofacitinib. The origin of this receptor is a human donor with alopecia areata. The rearrangement links TRBV7-9 to TRBJ1-2; no clear D gene. CDR3 residues: CASNPRLDYGYTF. The CDR3 region has the DNA TGTGCCAGCAATCCACGACTGGACTATGGCTACACCTTC.